This T cell receptor beta chain was sequenced for a study of blood T cells in healthy people across ages. Study results and limitations: Measured against age, TCR beta diversity per million T cells decreased in a roughly linear manner. A strong correlation between TCR beta diversity and naive T cell percentage was seen.

Through a sample-barcoded 5' primer and a J-beta primer mix, a second PCR was run for roughly 7 to 12 cycles. TCRdb passed the 5' RACE reads through MiXCR, listing each CDR3 protein once. This sample has 700,000 to 800,000 distinct CDR3 sequences, with roughly 43% found just once. Each donor had approximately 10 milliliters of peripheral blood drawn. This clonotype has only a few counts. Its antigen remains unidentified. This receptor was identified in a woman aged 60-75 years in good health. Sequencing input: blood.

CDR3 nucleotides: TGTGCCAGCAATCCCATCCCATCTAGCGACCACACAGATACGCAGTATTTT. This codes for CASNPIPSSDHTDTQYF. V is TRBV27 and J is TRBJ2-3; tentative D call: TRBD2 (6 bases). Germline CDR1 is MNHEY and CDR2 is SMNVEV (reference sequence). This CDR3 comprises 17 residues. Trimming left V 7 bases short and J 2 bases short, with 22 bases between.